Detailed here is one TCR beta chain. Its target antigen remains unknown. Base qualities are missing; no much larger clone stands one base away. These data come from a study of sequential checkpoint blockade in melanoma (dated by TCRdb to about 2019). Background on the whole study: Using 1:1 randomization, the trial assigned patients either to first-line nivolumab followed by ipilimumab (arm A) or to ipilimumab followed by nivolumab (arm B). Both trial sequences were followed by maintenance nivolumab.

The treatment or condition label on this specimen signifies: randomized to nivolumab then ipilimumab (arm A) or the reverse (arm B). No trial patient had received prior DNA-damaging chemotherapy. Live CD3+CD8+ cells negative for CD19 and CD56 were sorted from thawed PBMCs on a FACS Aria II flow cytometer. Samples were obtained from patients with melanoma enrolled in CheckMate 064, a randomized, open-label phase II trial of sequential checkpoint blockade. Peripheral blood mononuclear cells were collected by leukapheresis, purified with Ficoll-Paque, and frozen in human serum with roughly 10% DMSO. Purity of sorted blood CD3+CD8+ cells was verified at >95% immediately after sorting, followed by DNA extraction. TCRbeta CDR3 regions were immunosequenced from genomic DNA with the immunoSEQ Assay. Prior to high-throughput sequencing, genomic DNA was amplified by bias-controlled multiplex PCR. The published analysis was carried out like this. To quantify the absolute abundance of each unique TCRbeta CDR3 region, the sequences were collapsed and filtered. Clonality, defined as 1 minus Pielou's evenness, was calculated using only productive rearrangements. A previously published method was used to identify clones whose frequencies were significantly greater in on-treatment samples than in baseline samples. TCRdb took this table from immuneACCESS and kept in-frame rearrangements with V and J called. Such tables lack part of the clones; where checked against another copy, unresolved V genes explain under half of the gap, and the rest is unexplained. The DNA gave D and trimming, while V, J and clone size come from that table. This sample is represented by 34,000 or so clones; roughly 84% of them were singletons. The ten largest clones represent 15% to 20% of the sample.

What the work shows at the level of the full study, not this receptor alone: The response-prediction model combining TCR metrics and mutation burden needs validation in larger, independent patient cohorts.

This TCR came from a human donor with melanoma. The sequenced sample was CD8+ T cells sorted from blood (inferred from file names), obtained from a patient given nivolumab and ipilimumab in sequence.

The CDR3 loop reads CSVEQNYGYTF. The DNA sequence is TGCAGCGTTGAACAGAACTATGGCTACACCTTC. The chain is encoded by TRBV29-1 joined to TRBJ1-2, with an unclear D gene assignment. Measured from the cysteine to the phenylalanine, the CDR3 is 11 residues long. Only the CDR3 portion is preserved as DNA: 33 bases, with reading frame beginning at the first base. CDR1 and CDR2 are read off the germline V gene as SQVTM and ANQGSEA. Trimming costs V 2 bases and J 2 bases, and their ends lie 3 bases apart. The CDR3 plus the reference TRBV29-1 and TRBJ1-2 genes for the other parts give the full variable domain: SAVISQKPSRDICQRGTSLTIQCQVDSQVTMMFWYRQQPGQSLTLIATANQGSEATYESGFVIDKFPISRPNLTFSTLTVSNMSPEDSSIYLCSVEQNYGYTFGSGTRLTVV.